This T cell receptor beta chain was sequenced during a study of T cells expressing NK-cell markers. The CDR3 runs 13 residues. CDR1 and CDR2 (germline): SGHKS, YYEKEE (reference sequence). TCRdb reprocessed the 5' RACE reads, with one entry per CDR3 protein and no DNA. In total, the table holds approximately 420,000 distinct CDR3 sequences. The rearrangement uses TRBV5-5 and TRBJ2-5; TCRdb outputs TRBD1, but without DNA this stays unchecked. This clonotype was obtained from a woman aged 45-65 years in good health. Sequencing was performed on blood T cells: a sorted CD56 or NKG2C T cell subset, CD4+ or CD8+ T cells, or bulk PBMC T cells (not recorded which). CDR3 in amino acids: CASGGQLEETQYF.